The rows below give T cell receptor beta chains drawn from one sample of a study of a mutant IDH1 vaccine in newly diagnosed glioma. Profiling relied on immunoSEQ multiplex PCR, and the TCRdb table lists in-frame clones only, not all of them. The sample consists of around 82,000 clones, roughly four fifths of them appearing once. The sample here was PBMCs, taken from a glioma patient treated with radiotherapy, temozolomide or both. These receptors were obtained from a man aged 40-49 years with glioma. Some clones in this sample may be carry-over from other donors' samples. The CDR3 runs from the conserved cysteine through the conserved F or W. D genes are given only for firm matches. Size values are once, few and many counts, or a class for expanded clones, and some rows have none.

j_call d_call clone_size v_call cdr3_aa cdr3_nt
TRBJ2-7 - - TRBV2 CASGPNYYEQYF TGTGCCAGCGGACCGAATTACTACGAGCAGTACTTC
TRBJ1-5 - - TRBV2 CASSEGNTGNQPQHF TGTGCCAGCAGTGAAGGAAACACGGGCAATCAGCCCCAGCATTTT
TRBJ1-6 - once TRBV19 CASSTRGSLGNSPLHF TGTGCCAGTAGCACGAGGGGCAGTTTGGGTAATTCACCCCTCCACTTT
TRBJ1-6 - - TRBV4-2 CASSQARAFPTSLTF TGTGCCAGCAGCCAAGCGCGGGCCTTTCCGACGAGCCTGACTTTT
TRBJ2-7 - - TRBV5-4 CASILLGSYEQYF TGTGCCAGCATCCTGCTGGGTTCCTACGAGCAGTACTTC
TRBJ1-2 - few TRBV7-9 CASSLGATAGYGYTF TGTGCCAGCAGCTTAGGGGCTACCGCAGGCTATGGCTACACCTTC
TRBJ1-5 TRBD1 - TRBV9 CASSPGTGGLQPQHF TGTGCCAGCAGCCCCGGGACAGGGGGGCTTCAGCCCCAGCATTTT
TRBJ2-3 TRBD1 - TRBV9 CASSFTPEQGITDTQYF TGTGCCAGCAGCTTTACTCCGGAACAGGGGATCACAGATACGCAGTATTTT
TRBJ2-3 - once TRBV2 CASSGPDTQYF TGTGCCAGCTCAGGGCCAGATACGCAGTATTTT
TRBJ1-2 TRBD1 - TRBV6-5 CASSRTTGNGYTF TGTGCCAGCAGCCGAACGACAGGGAATGGCTACACCTTC
TRBJ2-7 - - TRBV5-6 CASSYRVSSYEQYF TGTGCCAGCAGCTACAGGGTTTCTTCCTACGAGCAGTACTTC
TRBJ1-4 - - TRBV11-2 CASSYHWNEKLFF TGTGCCAGCAGCTACCACTGGAATGAAAAACTGTTTTTT
TRBJ1-2 - once TRBV6-6 CASSQHPGSMSYTF TGTGCCAGCAGTCAACATCCGGGTTCTATGAGCTACACCTTC
TRBJ1-3 - - TRBV19 CASSINDGSGNTIYF TGTGCCAGTAGTATCAATGACGGCTCTGGAAACACCATATATTTT
TRBJ1-5 TRBD1 - TRBV6-4 CASNQQGVYNQPQHF TGTGCCAGCAACCAACAGGGGGTGTACAATCAGCCCCAGCATTTT